The 10 T cell receptor beta chains below come from one sample, sequenced in a study of cytomegalovirus exposure and HLA in healthy donors. The primer mix had 60 Vbeta and 13 Jbeta primers. Using immunoSEQ multiplex PCR, the repertoire was profiled, and TCRdb retains in-frame clones only, with some absent. The repertoire holds 200,000 to 250,000 clones, around 80% seen once, with around 2.9% in the top ten. Sequenced material: PBMCs. Source of these receptors: a woman aged 55-75 years in good health and CMV-seropositive.

The chain uses TRBV27 and TRBJ1-6; 7 bases map to TRBD1. CDR3 length equals 16 residues. The junction had 14 bases not matched to a gene; V was cut back by 8 bases and J by 7 bases. Germline assignment: CDR1 MNHEY and CDR2 SMNVEV (reference sequence). CDR3 region: CASSRGTTGENSPLHF. The DNA for the CDR3 is TGTGCCAGCTCTCGAGGAACCACAGGGGAGAATTCACCCCTCCACTTT.

This clone was seen only once. J is TRBJ2-7 and V is TRBV5-1; 10 nucleotides match TRBD1. Germline loops: CDR1 SGHRS, CDR2 YFSETQ. The CDR3 spans 15 residues. V dropped 0 bases and J dropped 2; count of bases not matched to a gene: 2. CDR3 loop: CASSLGTGGPYEQYF. The CDR3 bases are TGCGCCAGCAGCTTGGGGACAGGGGGTCCCTACGAGCAGTACTTC.

The chain couples TRBV6-4 to TRBJ1-5; D unclear. The ends were cut back, 3 bases at V and 3 bases at J, with 6 bases in the middle. The CDR3 totals 13 residues. CDR1 is MRHNA and CDR2 is SNTAGT in the germline V gene. The CDR3 region has the DNA TGTGCCAGCAGTGAGTCTCCCAATCAGCCCCAGCATTTT. It encodes CASSESPNQPQHF.

Only a few counts were recorded for this clone. CDR3 sequence (DNA): TGTGCCAGCAGCCAAGAAGGGACTAGCGGGTCGTTACTTAGCACAGATACGCAGTATTTT. Encoded protein: CASSQEGTSGSLLSTDTQYF. The rearrangement uses TRBV4-2 and TRBJ2-3, with 12 bases matching TRBD2. The CDR3 loop spans 20 amino acids. Germline trimming cut 0 bases from V and 0 bases from J; bases unmatched to any gene: 10. Germline V gene lookup returns CDR1 LGHNA and CDR2 YNFKEQ.

CDR3 in amino acids: CAISERGQTSGSVDEQFF. Written as DNA, the CDR3 is TGTGCCATCAGTGAACGGGGGCAGACTAGCGGGAGCGTCGATGAGCAGTTCTTC. The chain has TRBV10-3 and TRBJ2-1; TRBD2 matches at 12 bases. J gave up 8 bases and V 3 bases, and 14 bases lay outside the gene matches. Germline CDR1 ENHRY, CDR2 SYGVKD. The CDR3 consists of 18 residues.

The CDR3 loop is CASSRAVRTEAFF. The DNA for the CDR3 is TGTGCCAGCAGCCGAGCGGTGCGGACTGAAGCTTTCTTT. The rearrangement uses TRBV27 and TRBJ1-1, with no clear D. The CDR3 spans 13 residues. The V end lost 6 bases, the J end lost 5 bases, and 13 bases lay between the germline ends. From germline, CDR1 is MNHEY and CDR2 SMNVEV (reference sequence).

The table lists this clone with a count of one. V is TRBV28 and J is TRBJ1-1; maybe TRBD1 (6 bases). The V gene's germline CDR1 is MDHEN and CDR2 SYDVKM. The CDR3 sequence is 14 residues long. V lost 8 bases to trimming and J lost 3 bases, with 16 bases between them. In DNA, the CDR3 is TGTGCCAGCGCACGAGGGGGGGTCCACACTGAAGCTTTCTTT. Translating gives CASARGGVHTEAFF.

As concerns this clone: Relative to the germline gene, one junction end is altered; a read error may explain this. The chain joins TRBV7-9 to TRBJ2-5; D call uncertain. The CDR3 is made up of 15 amino acids. The germline V gene encodes CDR1 SEHNR and CDR2 FQNEAQ (reference sequence). CDR3 nucleotides: TGTTCCAGCAGCTTAGTTCCCGGCCAGGAAGAGACCCAGTACTTC. As protein: CSSSLVPGQEETQYF.

Comment on this clone: A read error may produce the germline difference seen at one junction end. The chain has TRBV2 and TRBJ1-2; 7 nucleotides match TRBD1. CDR3 size: 14 residues. Germline V gene data show CDR1 as SNHLY and CDR2 as FYNNEI. The CDR3 coding sequence is TGTGCCAGCAGCGAAGGACAGGATCGCTATGGCTACACCTTC. Its translation is CASSEGQDRYGYTF.

This clone has only a few counts. V and J are TRBV11-2 and TRBJ2-5; 11 bases line up with TRBD2. This CDR3 is 16 amino acids long. The V segment lost 5 bases and the J segment 6 bases; nucleotides outside the gene matches: 11. Germline CDR1 is SGHAT and CDR2 is FQNNGV. CDR3 residues: CASSRLAGRTSKTQYF. In DNA form, the CDR3 reads TGTGCCAGCAGCAGACTAGCGGGGCGTACCTCGAAGACCCAGTACTTC.